The 27 T cell receptor beta chains below come from one sample, sequenced in a study of early T cells in non-severe SARS-CoV-2 infection. From the 5' RACE reads, TCRdb called clonotypes with MiXCR, one entry per CDR3 protein. The sample includes about 110,000 distinct CDR3 sequences, over 10% seen only once; the top ten take around 3%. Source material: whole blood. The receptors were sampled from an adult who was a healthcare worker with PCR-confirmed SARS-CoV-2 infection or an uninfected control (not recorded which).

A few counts support this clonotype. The V and J genes are TRBV5-1 and TRBJ2-1, with D tentatively TRBD1 or TRBD2 (6 bases each). Between the trimmed V and J ends, which lost 5 bases and 0 bases, there was a span of 21 bases. From germline, CDR1 is SGHRS and CDR2 YFSETQ. The CDR3 totals 18 residues. The CDR3 DNA reads TGCGCCAGCAGAAGGGGGGACTTATTCAAGAGCTCCTACAATGAGCAGTTCTTC. Translated: CASRRGDLFKSSYNEQFF.

This clonotype was counted ten times or more. The chain links TRBV20-1 to TRBJ2-6, with D possibly matching TRBD1 (5 bases). V was cut by 5 bases and J by 0 bases, with 5 bases left in between. The length of the CDR3 is 13 residues. CDR1 and CDR2 from the germline V gene are DFQATT and SNEGSKA (reference sequence). The CDR3 sequence: CSAQGSGANVLTF. The CDR3 nucleotides are TGCAGTGCTCAGGGCTCTGGGGCCAACGTCCTGACTTTC.

This sequence joins TRBV3-1 and TRBJ1-1; D perhaps matches TRBD1 (6 bases). Germline V CDR1 and CDR2: LGHDT, YNNKEL (reference sequence). The length of the CDR3 is 16 residues. The V end lost 4 bases, the J end lost 5 bases, and 20 bases lay between the germline ends. The CDR3 nucleotides are TGTGCCAGCAGCCGGGGAAGCACCCAGGGGTCTACTGAAGCTTTCTTT. Amino acids: CASSRGSTQGSTEAFF.

Ten or more counts support this clonotype. The chain uses TRBV6-1 and TRBJ1-1, with TRBD1 matching over 8 bases. The J segment lost 10 bases and the V segment lost 4 bases, leaving 8 bases of the junction unmatched. CDR3 length equals 13 residues. CDR1 and CDR2 (germline): MNHNS, SASEGT. The CDR3 DNA follows: TGTGCCAGCAGTGGATCCGGGACAGGAGTAGCTTTCTTT. Its protein product is CASSGSGTGVAFF.

The chain is built from TRBV7-8 and TRBJ2-2; D gene ambiguous. This CDR3 spans 14 amino acids. CDR1 and CDR2 (germline): SGHVS, FQNEAQ. The V end was cut by 1 base, the J end by 4 bases, with 7 bases between. The CDR3 reads CASSLVPATGELFF. DNA for the CDR3: TGTGCCAGCAGCTTAGTTCCGGCCACCGGGGAGCTGTTTTTT.

This clonotype was picked up many times. J is TRBJ2-1 and V is TRBV11-2, with 8 positions matching TRBD2. The V gene end was trimmed by 3 bases and the J gene end by 4 bases; junction bases not matched to a gene: 8. This CDR3 spans 16 amino acids. Per germline, CDR1 SGHAT and CDR2 FQNNGV. The CDR3 DNA follows: TGTGCCAGCAGCTTCCCTGAGCGGGGGTATTACAATGAGCAGTTCTTC. Encoded protein: CASSFPERGYYNEQFF. Drawing the rest from reference TRBV11-2 and TRBJ2-1, the complete variable domain is EAGVAQSPRYKIIEKRQSVAFWCNPISGHATLYWYQQILGQGPKLLIQFQNNGVVDDSQLPKDRFSAERLKGVDSTLKIQPAKLEDSAVYLCASSFPERGYYNEQFFGPGTRLTVL.

This clonotype was picked up a small number of times. The chain is built from TRBV12-3 or TRBV12-4 and TRBJ1-2; the match to TRBD1 covers 9 bases. This CDR3 comprises 13 residues. Trimming at V came to 8 bases and at J to 7 bases, leaving 8 bases not matched to a gene. The CDR3 spells CASSRGTGIGYTF. CDR3 DNA sequence: TGTGCCAGCTCCCGGGGGACAGGGATTGGCTACACCTTC.

This clonotype was detected ten times or more. The chain carries TRBV27 and TRBJ1-2; 8 nucleotides agree with TRBD1. Per germline, CDR1 MNHEY and CDR2 SMNVEV (reference sequence). The CDR3 has 13 residues. V dropped 5 bases and J dropped 8; count of bases not matched to a gene: 7. The CDR3 bases are TGTGCCAGCAGTACAACCGGGACAGGCGGCTACACCTTC. Translation: CASSTTGTGGYTF.

This clonotype appeared a few times. The V and J genes are TRBV11-2 and TRBJ1-5; weak D call: TRBD1 (6 bases). Germline CDR1 and CDR2: SGHAT and FQNNGV. The CDR3 is 15 residues long. Trimming took off 4 bases at V and 2 bases at J, with 12 bases between the two ends. The CDR3 here is CASSSTGNGNQPQHF. Written as DNA, the CDR3 is TGTGCCAGCAGCTCTACAGGGAATGGCAATCAGCCCCAGCATTTT.

Ten or more counts support this clonotype. This chain uses TRBV20-1 with TRBJ2-1; D not certain. CDR1 and CDR2 (germline): DFQATT, SNEGSKA (reference sequence). Trimming cost V 4 bases and J 8 bases, with 12 bases left between them. CDR3 length: 12 residues. DNA of the CDR3: TGCAGTGCTAACGTTCAGATCGATGAGCAGTTCTTC. Translation: CSANVQIDEQFF.

V is TRBV28 and J is TRBJ1-4, with D possibly being TRBD1 (5 bases). Germline V lookup: CDR1 MDHEN, CDR2 SYDVKM. V was trimmed by 10 bases and J by 0 bases, leaving 9 bases between them. This CDR3 has 13 residues. As DNA, the CDR3 is TGTGCCACGGAGGGGACAACTAATGAAAAACTGTTTTTT. It codes for CATEGTTNEKLFF.

This clonotype showed up just a few times. The chain uses TRBV2 and TRBJ2-3; no firm D call. The CDR3 totals 15 residues. V lost 2 bases and J lost 0, with 9 bases in between. CDR1 and CDR2 from the germline V gene are SNHLY and FYNNEI. CDR3 nucleotide sequence: TGTGCCAGCAGTGAACGTGGGCCTAGCACAGATACGCAGTATTTT. Translating it yields CASSERGPSTDTQYF.

The J gene is TRBJ2-3, the V gene TRBV9; 10 positions match TRBD2. Per germline, CDR1 SGDLS and CDR2 YYNGEE. The J segment lost 8 bases and the V segment lost 3 bases, leaving 12 bases of the junction unmatched. This CDR3 region has 16 residues. The DNA for the CDR3 is TGTGCCAGCAGCGGGCAGCTAGCGGGGGAGCGGGGTACGCAGTATTTT. Protein product: CASSGQLAGERGTQYF.

This clonotype has a handful of counts. This chain joins TRBV7-2 and TRBJ2-3; TRBD2 matches at 12 bases. With V trimmed by 5 bases and J by 1 base, 4 bases remained unmatched. Germline lookup yields CDR1 SGHTA and CDR2 FQGNSA. The CDR3 is made up of 16 amino acids. CDR3 nucleotide sequence: TGTGCCAGCAGCCCAAGACTAGCGGGGGGCACAGATACGCAGTATTTT. Amino acids: CASSPRLAGGTDTQYF.

The V and J genes are TRBV9 and TRBJ1-2; D perhaps matches TRBD1 (6 bases). Germline V gene sequence: CDR1 SGDLS, CDR2 YYNGEE. The CDR3 runs 15 residues. V was cut by 4 bases and J by 13 bases, with 26 bases left in between. CDR3 nucleotide sequence: TGTGCCAGCAGCACGGTGGCAGGGGTGACAGAAAGAATCACCTTC. Protein product: CASSTVAGVTERITF.

This clonotype was detected many times. This rearrangement joins TRBV7-9 to TRBJ1-4, with D possibly matching TRBD1 (5 bases). Germline-derived CDR1 and CDR2 are SEHNR and FQNEAQ (reference sequence). CDR3 length: 16 residues. Trimming pared 5 bases from V and 0 bases from J, leaving 13 bases between. This CDR3 is CASSPRGSATNEKLFF. DNA of the CDR3: TGTGCCAGCAGCCCGCGGGGGAGCGCAACTAATGAAAAACTGTTTTTT.

The chain employs TRBV12-3 or TRBV12-4 and TRBJ2-2; the D call may be TRBD1 or TRBD2 (6 bases each). This CDR3 has 16 amino acids. V was trimmed by 6 bases and J by 7 bases, leaving 21 bases between them. The CDR3 DNA reads as TGTGCCAGCAGAGTCTACGGTGGGGGGCCCCACGGGGAGCTGTTTTTT. As protein: CASRVYGGGPHGELFF.

The J gene is TRBJ2-5, the V gene TRBV20-1; 9 positions match TRBD1. The germline gives CDR1 DFQATT, CDR2 SNEGSKA (reference sequence). The CDR3 runs 16 residues. Germline trimming cut 3 bases from V and 3 bases from J; bases unmatched to any gene: 11. The CDR3 DNA reads TGCAGTGCTAGCGGGGAGATACAGGGGGCTGAAGAGACCCAGTACTTC. Its protein is CSASGEIQGAEETQYF.

The chain recombines TRBV20-1 with TRBJ1-1, with D perhaps TRBD1 (6 bases). Germline CDR1 and CDR2: DFQATT and SNEGSKA (reference sequence). V gave up 4 bases and J gave up 2 bases, with 11 bases separating them. The CDR3 covers 13 residues. CDR3 amino acids: CSATRTANTEAFF. CDR3 DNA: TGCAGTGCTACTCGGACAGCTAACACTGAAGCTTTCTTT.

The V gene is TRBV11-3, the J gene TRBJ2-3; 10 nucleotides match TRBD2. This CDR3 is 16 amino acids long. The V segment lost 4 bases and the J segment 4 bases; nucleotides outside the gene matches: 8. Germline V gene sequence: CDR1 SGHNT, CDR2 YENEEA. DNA of the CDR3: TGTGCCAGCAGCTCTGGACTTAGCGGGGGGTCAGATACGCAGTATTTT. Translated, it gives CASSSGLSGGSDTQYF.

The rearrangement uses TRBV27 and TRBJ1-2; 9 bases align to TRBD1. In germline, CDR1 is MNHEY, CDR2 SMNVEV (reference sequence). The CDR3 totals 15 residues. After removal of 6 bases from V and 7 bases from J, the junction contained 12 bases not matched to a gene. CDR3 loop: CASRRQGEPLIGYTF. CDR3 sequence (DNA): TGTGCCAGCAGAAGACAGGGGGAACCCCTCATTGGCTACACCTTC.

This rearrangement joins TRBV20-1 to TRBJ2-1; 7 bases fit TRBD2. V lost 0 bases to trimming and J lost 2 bases; unmatched junction nucleotides: 10. The CDR3 extends over 17 amino acids. Germline loops: CDR1 DFQATT, CDR2 SNEGSKA (reference sequence). Here the CDR3 reads CSARDYSPSGTYNEQFF. The CDR3 DNA reads TGCAGTGCTAGAGATTATTCCCCTAGCGGAACCTACAATGAGCAGTTCTTC.

The rearrangement links TRBV12-3 or TRBV12-4 to TRBJ2-5, with D unresolved. The V and J ends lost 2 bases and 1 base respectively, with 8 bases between them. This CDR3 is built from 14 residues. CDR3 sequence (DNA): TGTGCCAGCAGTTTACGGGCCACCCAAGAGACCCAGTACTTC. Translated: CASSLRATQETQYF.

The chain combines TRBV11-2 with TRBJ2-2; D remains unclear. V lost 3 bases to trimming and J lost 0 bases, with 11 bases between them. Germline V gene sequence: CDR1 SGHAT, CDR2 FQNNGV. The CDR3 is 16 amino acids. CDR3 loop: CASSFVRRTNTGELFF. In DNA form, the CDR3 reads TGTGCCAGCAGCTTCGTTCGACGGACGAACACCGGGGAGCTGTTTTTT.

This clonotype occurred a few times. This sequence joins TRBV7-9 and TRBJ1-2, with unresolved D. V lost 2 bases, J lost 8 bases, and 15 bases lay in between. Per germline, CDR1 SEHNR and CDR2 FQNEAQ (reference sequence). The CDR3 loop spans 14 amino acids. CDR3 in DNA: TGTGCCAGCAGCTTAATCCAGTCTCATATGGGCTACACCTTC. Amino acids: CASSLIQSHMGYTF.

This clonotype turned up a few times. The V call is TRBV20-1, the J call TRBJ1-2, with D uncertain. The CDR3 contains 11 residues. Trimming stripped 0 bases from V and 9 bases from J, with 8 bases between. CDR1 and CDR2 (germline): DFQATT, SNEGSKA (reference sequence). The CDR3 nucleotides read TGCAGTGCTAGAGATGGCTTTCGCTACACCTTC. As protein: CSARDGFRYTF.

The chain is built from TRBV19 and TRBJ2-1; no clear D. This CDR3 is built from 21 residues. Germline V lookup: CDR1 LNHDA, CDR2 SQIVND (reference sequence). Deletions cut 6 bases from V and 2 bases from J, with 32 bases between. The CDR3 bases are TGTGCCAGTAGACCTCACCACCGGCCAGCCCTCGACTCGGGCACCTACAATGAGCAGTTCTTC. It yields the protein CASRPHHRPALDSGTYNEQFF.